The 3 T cell receptor beta chains listed next were all sequenced from one sample in a study of T-cell reconstitution after alpha-beta-depleted transplantation in children. The TCRbeta library incorporated unique molecular identifiers. TCRdb ran MiXCR on the PCR reads and lists one entry per CDR3 protein. The sample includes under 400,000 distinct CDR3 sequences, around 25% of them seen just once. Sequenced here: PBMCs, mostly from graft donor cells, sampled 180 days after TCRalphabeta/CD19-depleted stem cell transplant. The source is a male patient between 5 and 17 years old who had a stem cell transplant for acute lymphoblastic leukemia, so the T cells may come from the graft donor.

The genes are TRBV5-1 and TRBJ2-7; 12 bases map to TRBD1. Germline CDR1 and CDR2: SGHRS and YFSETQ. The CDR3 covers 15 residues. V was pared by 0 bases and J by 6 bases, with 4 bases of the junction left unmatched. The CDR3 nucleotides are TGCGCCAGCAGCTTGGGGGACAGGGGGCTGGGCGAGCAGTACTTC. This gives the protein CASSLGDRGLGEQYF.

This clonotype was seen a few times. V usage is TRBV6-2 or TRBV6-3 and J usage is TRBJ2-3; D uncertain. Germline V lookup: CDR1 MNHEY, CDR2 SVGEGT. The CDR3 is 15 amino acids. V was cut by 6 bases and J by 3 bases, with 16 bases left in between. The CDR3 nucleotides are TGTGCCAGCAGCACTTGGACCCCATGGACAGATACGCAGTATTTT. Residues: CASSTWTPWTDTQYF.

A few counts support this clonotype. The chain links TRBV12-3 or TRBV12-4 to TRBJ2-1, with D tentatively TRBD2 (6 bases). Trimming pared 5 bases from V and 2 bases from J, leaving 13 bases between. The CDR3 has 15 residues. As DNA, the CDR3 is TGTGCCAGCAGTACAGCGGGTTGGGCCTACAATGAGCAGTTCTTC. Translating it yields CASSTAGWAYNEQFF.